This T cell receptor beta chain was identified in a study of OX40 agonist ivuxolimab in advanced cancers. As for the study more broadly: Ivuxolimab was a fully human IgG2 agonistic monoclonal antibody targeting the costimulatory receptor OX40 (CD134). Intravenous ivuxolimab was administered to patients every 2 weeks at six dose levels: 0.01, 0.1, 0.3, 1.5, 3 and 10 mg/kg. Of the roughly 52 dose-escalation patients, hepatocellular carcinoma was present in around 19, melanoma in about 15, renal cell carcinoma in 9 and head and neck cancer in 9. In the dose-escalation cohort, 82.7% of patients were male, and the mean age was approximately 60 years, with a range of roughly 20 to 80. The paper describes the monotherapy dose-escalation part (N = 52 patients) of the phase I trial of ivuxolimab. Patients were allowed to have had prior anti-PD-1, anti-PD-L1 or anti-CTLA-4 therapy, and around two fifths of the dose-escalation patients had been treated with checkpoint inhibitors. Partial responses occurred in three dose-escalation patients: two with cutaneous melanoma and one with hepatocellular carcinoma. Peripheral TCRbeta sequencing aimed to test whether ivuxolimab altered TCR sequence diversity and caused clonal T-cell expansion. Broad study findings and their caveats: In the 0.1-3.0 mg/kg groups, partial responders were among the patients with the lowest normalized peripheral clonal expansion, particularly in CD8+ T cells. The antigen specificity of the clonally expanded peripheral T cells was not determined. At doses of 0.1 to 3.0 mg/kg, clonal expansion of both CD4+ and CD8+ T cells in blood was seen between baseline and week 6. Low levels of normalized T-cell clonal expansion were also shown by some nonresponding patients. After ivuxolimab, more expanded clones were found on average in CD8+ T cells than in CD4+ T cells.

The germline V gene sets CDR1 to MNHEY and CDR2 to SVGAGI. Trimming takes 0 bases from V and 1 base from J, and the germline ends sit 9 bases apart. The CDR3 goes from the cysteine to the phenylalanine over 15 residues. CDR3 DNA is the only sequence kept; it has 45 bases, read in frame from the first base. Genomic DNA was extracted from sorted cells for sequencing of the TCRbeta CDR3 region. TCRbeta CDR3 regions were sequenced using the immunoSEQ Assay. TCRdb's version of the immuneACCESS table is confined to in-frame rearrangements and falls short of the full clone set. An unresolved V gene accounts for under half of the shortfall where checked; the remainder is of unknown origin. The sample contains 25,000 or so clones, less than 90% of them found a single time. Clones ranked in the top ten supply roughly 14% of the sample. Patients with autoimmune disease history or receiving systemic immunosuppression were excluded from the trial. Peripheral blood for TCR sequencing was collected from all dose cohorts at baseline, on cycle 4 day 1, and on cycle 7 day 1. The samples were drawn from a first-in-human, open-label, multicenter phase I dose-escalation trial of ivuxolimab. Adults with locally advanced or metastatic melanoma, renal cell carcinoma, hepatocellular carcinoma or head and neck squamous cell carcinoma were enrolled in the trial. Before TCR sequencing, CD4+ T cells and CD8+ T cells from peripheral blood were sorted into separate populations.

As for this clone: Which antigen it targets is not known. Base qualities are missing; no much larger clone stands one base away.

This material consisted of CD4+ or CD8+ T cells sorted from blood, taken in a trial of the OX40 agonist ivuxolimab. The chain is encoded by TRBV6-5 joined to TRBJ1-1; the D gene remains uncertain. This TCR came from an adult with an advanced solid tumor such as melanoma, head and neck, liver or kidney cancer. The DNA sequence is TGTGCCAGCAGTTACTCGATGTACGAGAACACTGAAGCTTTCTTT. Its protein is CASSYSMYENTEAFF.